These 24 T cell receptor beta chains were all obtained from the same sample, sequenced in a study of human T cells and chemical hapten exposure (dated by TCRdb to about 2021). Library construction relied on RACE. Sequenced on a NextSeq 500. TCRdb passed the public sequencing reads through fastp at Q25 and MiXCR, retaining productive beta sequences. Every entry covers one CDR3 protein and lists the most common genes and DNA from its rows. The sample table holds about 400,000 distinct CDR3 sequences, of which about 6% were seen once. The ten largest make up under 7% of the sample. Per the publication, the time point label means: patch test 2, 6 weeks after DPC sensitization. Sample treatment or condition, as interpreted from the label and publication: therapeutic diphenylcyclopropenone sensitization with weekly scalp DPC. The input for sequencing was whole blood, taken in connection with sensitization to the hapten diphenylcyclopropenone (DPC). The receptors originated from a woman under 30 with alopecia areata. Some clones in this sample may be carry-over from other donors' samples.

This clonotype was counted ten times or more. The genes are TRBV6-5 and TRBJ2-7; TRBD1 matches at 9 bases. V was pared by 4 bases and J by 9 bases, with 10 bases of the junction left unmatched. The CDR3 sequence is 14 residues long. Per germline, CDR1 MNHEY and CDR2 SVGAGI. This chain's CDR3 is CASSLGQGRVGQYF. DNA of the CDR3: TGTGCCAGCAGTTTGGGACAGGGAAGGGTGGGGCAGTACTTC.

This chain links TRBV15 with TRBJ1-6; tentative D call: TRBD1 (6 bases). The length of the CDR3 is 14 residues. Germline-derived CDR1 and CDR2 are LNHNV and YYDKDF (reference sequence). The V gene lost 0 bases and the J gene lost 10 bases, with 10 bases spanning the gap. The CDR3 loop reads CATSRDRGWSPLHF. The CDR3 region has the DNA TGTGCCACCAGCAGAGACAGGGGTTGGTCACCCCTCCACTTT.

This chain links TRBV20-1 with TRBJ2-5, with D maybe TRBD1 (8 bases). CDR1 is DFQATT and CDR2 is SNEGSKA in the germline V gene (reference sequence). The CDR3 sequence is 14 residues long. Trimming cost V 3 bases and J 4 bases, with 15 bases left between them. This chain's CDR3 is CSARGGTGRETQYF. The CDR3 nucleotides are TGCAGTGCTAGGGGGGGGACAGGTAGAGAGACCCAGTACTTC.

This clonotype has a count of ten or more. The chain has TRBV5-1 and TRBJ1-5, with D tentatively TRBD1 (6 bases). The CDR3 spans 15 residues. The V end lost 4 bases, the J end lost 10 bases, and 21 bases lay between the germline ends. CDR1 is SGHRS, CDR2 YFSETQ, per germline. Here the CDR3 DNA reads TGCGCCAGCAGCACGGCCGGGGAGGGGGAAGACCCCCAGCATTTT. Translation: CASSTAGEGEDPQHF.

The V gene is TRBV4-2, the J gene TRBJ2-3, with D possibly matching TRBD2 (7 bases). V shed 1 base and J shed 3 bases, with 11 bases lying between them. Looked up from germline, CDR1 is LGHNA and CDR2 is YNFKEQ. This CDR3 has 15 amino acids. The CDR3 here is CASSQAAGATDTQYF. DNA of the CDR3: TGTGCCAGCAGCCAAGCGGCGGGGGCGACAGATACGCAGTATTTT.

The table lists this clonotype with many counts. The V gene is TRBV3-1, the J gene TRBJ1-1; TRBD1 is a possible D gene (5 bases). The V end was cut by 3 bases, the J end by 5 bases, with 10 bases between. The CDR3 totals 13 residues. Looked up from germline, CDR1 is LGHDT and CDR2 is YNNKEL (reference sequence). The CDR3 DNA sequence: TGTGCCAGCAGCCACGGGGGAGTAACTGAAGCTTTCTTT. This encodes CASSHGGVTEAFF.

This sequence joins TRBV15 and TRBJ2-1, with D uncertain. This CDR3 has 14 amino acids. Looked up from germline, CDR1 is LNHNV and CDR2 is YYDKDF (reference sequence). V shed 5 bases and J shed 7 bases, with 15 bases lying between them. CDR3 sequence reads: CATSVGLRENEQFF. The DNA for the CDR3 is TGTGCCACCAGCGTGGGTTTGAGAGAGAATGAGCAGTTCTTC.

A few counts support this clonotype. The V and J genes are TRBV12-5 and TRBJ1-1; D unresolved. Germline loops: CDR1 LGHNT, CDR2 FRNRAP. The length of the CDR3 is 16 residues. V lost 0 bases to trimming and J lost 11 bases, with 22 bases between them. For the CDR3, the DNA is TGTGCTAGTGGTTTGGTACTTGGAAGAATCGGCCCAGAGGCTTTCTTT. Translating it yields CASGLVLGRIGPEAFF.

The gene calls are TRBV6-1 and TRBJ2-3, with D uncertain. Between the trimmed V and J ends, which lost 0 bases and 2 bases, there was a span of 15 bases. CDR3 length: 17 amino acids. CDR1 MNHNS and CDR2 SASEGT come from the germline V gene. Here the CDR3 reads CASSEASATTYTDTQYF. Here the CDR3 DNA reads TGTGCCAGCAGTGAAGCTTCGGCTACCACCTACACAGATACGCAGTATTTT.

The chain recombines TRBV4-3 with TRBJ2-3; maybe TRBD2 (6 bases). Germline values: CDR1 LGHNA, CDR2 YSLEER. Trimming took off 4 bases at V and 4 bases at J, with 15 bases between the two ends. The CDR3 runs 15 residues. The CDR3, as DNA: TGCGCCAGCAGCCCTGACGGGGGTAGTGCAGATACGCAGTATTTT. It is translated as CASSPDGGSADTQYF.

This clonotype was observed many times. The chain combines TRBV12-3 or TRBV12-4 with TRBJ1-5; D is unclear. This CDR3 comprises 13 residues. V dropped 5 bases and J dropped 3 bases, with 8 bases sitting between them. CDR3 DNA sequence: TGTGCCAGCAGTCCCGATCTCAATCAGCCCCAGCATTTT. Amino acid sequence: CASSPDLNQPQHF.

This clonotype was counted at least ten times. The chain combines TRBV6-2 or TRBV6-3 with TRBJ1-2; D is undetermined. V was trimmed by 2 bases and J by 5 bases, leaving 18 bases between them. The CDR3 contains 16 residues. Germline V CDR1 and CDR2: MNHEY, SVGEGT. The CDR3 sequence is CASSYRPAGDLYGYTF. The CDR3 region has the DNA TGTGCCAGCAGTTACCGACCCGCCGGAGATCTTTATGGCTACACCTTC.

In this sample, this clonotype turned up many times. V and J are TRBV20-1 and TRBJ2-1; 11 bases align to TRBD2. This CDR3 contains 16 residues. CDR1 and CDR2 from the germline V gene are DFQATT and SNEGSKA (reference sequence). The V and J ends lost 0 bases and 1 base, in that order; junction bases with no gene match: 2. For the CDR3, the DNA is TGCAGTGCTAGAGACCTAGCGGGGGGTTCCTACAATGAGCAGTTCTTC. As protein: CSARDLAGGSYNEQFF.

The sample holds many counts of this clonotype. The rearrangement joins TRBV18 to TRBJ1-5; D unresolved. Between the trimmed V and J ends, which lost 0 bases and 5 bases, there was a span of 11 bases. Per the germline V gene, CDR1 is KGHSH and CDR2 is LQKENI. The CDR3 is 15 residues long. Written as DNA, the CDR3 is TGTGCCAGCTCACCACCCGGAAGGGTAGATCAGCCCCAGCATTTT. Amino acid sequence: CASSPPGRVDQPQHF.

V gene TRBV28 combines with J gene TRBJ2-7, with D perhaps matching TRBD2 (6 bases). The V end lost 4 bases, the J end lost 5 bases, and 12 bases lay between the germline ends. The CDR3 covers 13 residues. Germline CDR1 reads MDHEN; CDR2 reads SYDVKM. This chain's CDR3 is CASSYGGSDEQYF. The DNA for the CDR3 is TGTGCCAGCAGTTATGGGGGGTCGGACGAGCAGTACTTC.

The chain carries TRBV4-1 and TRBJ2-1, with D unresolved. Looked up from germline, CDR1 is MGHRA and CDR2 is YSYEKL. V dropped 0 bases and J dropped 1 base, with 7 bases sitting between them. The CDR3 consists of 15 residues. CDR3 region: CASSQDWGSYNEQFF. CDR3 sequence (DNA): TGCGCCAGCAGCCAAGATTGGGGATCCTACAATGAGCAGTTCTTC.

This clonotype has ten or more counts. The V and J genes are TRBV28 and TRBJ1-5; a possible D gene is TRBD1 (5 bases). In germline, CDR1 is MDHEN, CDR2 SYDVKM. The CDR3 contains 15 residues. Trimming stripped 0 bases from V and 7 bases from J, with 13 bases between. The CDR3 DNA is TGTGCCAGCAGTTTATGGGAGGGGCAGGAGCAGCCCCAGCATTTT. This codes for CASSLWEGQEQPQHF.

In its sample, this clonotype was seen a few times. V usage is TRBV29-1 and J usage is TRBJ2-7; 7 bases agree with TRBD1. V lost 6 bases and J lost 2; bases outside the gene matches: 10. The CDR3 extends over 14 amino acids. Per the germline V gene, CDR1 is SQVTM and CDR2 is ANQGSEA. The CDR3 coding sequence is TGCAGCGTCCTCCGGCCCGGGACAGCCTACGAGCAGTACTTC. Its protein product is CSVLRPGTAYEQYF.

The chain recombines TRBV28 with TRBJ1-2; 8 bases are shared with TRBD1. The CDR3 contains 13 residues. Germline assignment: CDR1 MDHEN and CDR2 SYDVKM. V trimming: 10 bases; J trimming: 1 base; junction bases outside the gene matches: 5. Here the CDR3 reads CATETGDNYGYTF. The CDR3 nucleotides are TGTGCCACCGAGACAGGGGATAACTATGGCTACACCTTC.

V usage is TRBV12-3 or TRBV12-4 and J usage is TRBJ2-3; D is possibly TRBD2 (6 bases). The ends were cut back, 6 bases at V and 4 bases at J, with 17 bases in the middle. The CDR3 spans 15 residues. This CDR3 reads CASSSPSVGPDTQYF. As DNA, the CDR3 is TGTGCCAGCAGCTCCCCTAGCGTAGGCCCAGATACGCAGTATTTT.

This clonotype was seen repeatedly, ten times or more. Here the CDR3 DNA reads TGTGCCAGCAGCTACTGGGGGATCGATGGCAATCAGCCCCAGCATTTT. Its protein product is CASSYWGIDGNQPQHF. This rearrangement joins TRBV25-1 to TRBJ1-5; D might be TRBD1 (5 bases). The CDR3 is made up of 16 amino acids. CDR1 and CDR2 from the germline V gene are MGHDK and SYGVNS. Trimming shortened V by 6 bases and J by 2 bases, and 17 bases separated the two germline ends.

This clonotype has more than one count but fewer than ten. The chain uses TRBV5-6 and TRBJ1-1; unclear D gene. Trimming took off 4 bases at V and 6 bases at J, with 13 bases between the two ends. CDR3 length equals 13 residues. Looked up from germline, CDR1 is SGHDT and CDR2 is YYEEEE. The CDR3 nucleotides are TGTGCCAGCAGCCCCCACAATGGCGCTGAAGCTTTCTTT. This gives the protein CASSPHNGAEAFF.

The chain is built from TRBV20-1 and TRBJ2-3; 10 nucleotides align to TRBD2. Germline V CDR1 and CDR2: DFQATT, SNEGSKA (reference sequence). This CDR3 is built from 16 residues. Trimming took 5 bases from V and 2 from J; bases not matched to a gene: 10. CDR3: CSAPGTSVPFTDTQYF. CDR3 bases: TGCAGTGCTCCCGGGACTAGCGTTCCTTTCACAGATACGCAGTATTTT.

This clonotype was found a few times. The chain employs TRBV7-2 and TRBJ2-3, with 10 bases aligning to TRBD2. The CDR3 spans 17 residues. The V and J ends lost 6 bases and 3 bases, in that order; junction bases with no gene match: 12. Germline V lookup: CDR1 SGHTA, CDR2 FQGNSA. Here the CDR3 reads CASSPPAGGPETDTQYF. The CDR3 DNA follows: TGTGCCAGCAGTCCACCAGCGGGGGGGCCTGAGACAGATACGCAGTATTTT.